One and the same sample provided the 10 T cell receptor beta chains below, sequenced in a study of CD8 T cells in Susac syndrome (dated by TCRdb to the late 2010s). The library was produced with the immunoSEQ multiplex PCR assay. RNA was extracted using the RNeasy kit, and roughly 0.5 to 1 microgram was reverse transcribed with random hexamers. Using fastp trimming at Q25 and MiXCR clonotype assembly, TCRdb reanalyzed the public sequencing data and kept in-frame beta chains. Rows merge per CDR3 protein into single entries with the most common DNA and genes. In all, the sample holds just over 300,000 distinct CDR3 sequences, and about 90% of those were seen once. Around 0.07% of the sample is taken by the ten largest. Sequencing was carried out using CD4+ T cells from PBMCs. These receptors came from a human donor with multiple sclerosis.

The genes are TRBV29-1 and TRBJ2-3, with 9 positions matching TRBD2. Germline lookup yields CDR1 SQVTM and CDR2 ANQGSEA. V was pared by 4 bases and J by 2 bases, with 7 bases of the junction left unmatched. The CDR3 sequence is 15 residues long. The DNA of the CDR3 is TGCAGCGTTGGGGGATTAGCGGGGGACACAGATACGCAGTATTTT. Encoded protein: CSVGGLAGDTDTQYF.

The genes are TRBV5-1 and TRBJ1-2; TRBD1 aligns across 7 bases. This CDR3 is built from 15 residues. Germline lookup yields CDR1 SGHRS and CDR2 YFSETQ. V lost 1 base to trimming and J lost 6 bases; unmatched junction nucleotides: 9. Here the CDR3 DNA reads TGCGCCAGCAGCTTGTCCTCTTCGACAGGGAATGGCTACACCTTC. Its translation: CASSLSSSTGNGYTF.

The chain is built from TRBV7-2 and TRBJ2-5; D not resolved. V was cut by 5 bases and J by 5 bases, with 9 bases left in between. There are 12 residues in the CDR3. Germline CDR1 SGHTA, CDR2 FQGNSA. The CDR3, as DNA: TGTGCCAGCAGCGCCCCCAGTGAGACCCAGTACTTC. It yields the protein CASSAPSETQYF.

J is TRBJ2-1 and V is TRBV5-4; D call uncertain. This CDR3 is 15 amino acids long. Germline V lookup: CDR1 SGHNT, CDR2 YYREEE (reference sequence). V lost 4 bases and J 1 base, leaving 12 bases between the germline ends. The CDR3 loop is CASSPLQASYNEQFF. The DNA of the CDR3 is TGTGCCAGCAGCCCCCTCCAGGCTTCCTACAATGAGCAGTTCTTC.

This clonotype was observed a single time. The rearrangement joins TRBV7-9 to TRBJ1-5; perhaps TRBD1 as D (6 bases). V was trimmed by 4 bases and J by 0 bases, leaving 16 bases between them. Germline CDR1 SEHNR, CDR2 FQNEAQ (reference sequence). The CDR3 loop spans 17 amino acids. The CDR3 sequence: CASSYVRGGYSNQPQHF. CDR3 nucleotide sequence: TGTGCCAGCAGCTATGTAAGGGGGGGTTATAGCAATCAGCCCCAGCATTTT.

This chain links TRBV30 with TRBJ2-7; D may match TRBD1 or TRBD2 (6 bases each). Trimming shortened V by 3 bases and J by 7 bases, and 19 bases separated the two germline ends. The length of the CDR3 is 14 residues. Germline CDR1 and CDR2: GTSNPN and SVGIG (reference sequence). CDR3 in DNA: TGTGCCTGGAGCATCGGAGGGGGTTTGGGGGAGCAGTACTTC. Translated: CAWSIGGGLGEQYF.

This chain connects TRBV7-9 to TRBJ1-2; 7 bases fit TRBD1. V gave up 4 bases and J gave up 6 bases; unmatched junction bases: 11. The CDR3 runs to 15 residues. The V gene's germline CDR1 is SEHNR and CDR2 FQNEAQ (reference sequence). In nucleotides, the CDR3 is TGTGCCAGCAGCTCGCAGGGAACAGGGGAGGATGGCTACACCTTC. Translated: CASSSQGTGEDGYTF.

This chain uses TRBV7-9 with TRBJ2-1; 9 bases are shared with TRBD2. Trimming removed 1 base from V and 7 bases from J; junction bases left unmatched: 5. The germline CDR1 and CDR2 sequences are SEHNR and FQNEAQ (reference sequence). This CDR3 region has 15 residues. Written as DNA, the CDR3 is TGTGCCAGCAGCTTAGTTAGCGGGAGTTGGAATGAGCAGTTCTTC. Protein: CASSLVSGSWNEQFF. Full variable domain (rest looked up from reference TRBV7-9 and TRBJ2-1): DTGVSQNPRHKITKRGQNVTFRCDPISEHNRLYWYRQTLGQGPEFLTYFQNEAQLEKSRLLSDRFSAERPKGSFSTLEIQRTEQGDSAMYLCASSLVSGSWNEQFFGPGTRLTVL.

In DNA form, the CDR3 reads TGTGCCAGCAGTTTCGGGGGACACGTGGGTTACGAGCAGTACTTC. It codes for CASSFGGHVGYEQYF. The chain uses TRBV12-3 or TRBV12-4 and TRBJ2-7; D is possibly TRBD1 or TRBD2 (6 bases each). With 3 bases removed from V and 4 bases from J, the gap between germline ends came to 16 bases. The length of the CDR3 is 15 residues.

The CDR3 DNA reads TGTGCCACCAGTGACCCGGGACAGGGAATAAGCGGCTACACCTTC. It translates to CATSDPGQGISGYTF. The rearrangement uses TRBV24-1 and TRBJ1-2; 9 bases line up with TRBD1. The CDR3 extends over 15 amino acids. Germline V gene lookup returns CDR1 KGHDR and CDR2 SFDVKD. V dropped 4 bases and J dropped 8; count of bases not matched to a gene: 10.